The next 18 T cell receptor beta chains were all read from a single sample in a study of T cell changes during pregnancy in multiple sclerosis. Assay: immunoSEQ multiplex PCR; the TCRdb copy retains only in-frame clones and omits some. The repertoire holds about 58,000 clones, with roughly nine tenths as singletons. Sequencing used CD4+ T cells from peripheral blood mononuclear cells, obtained after pregnancy. The receptors were gathered from a female donor in good health, enrolled as a control in a pregnancy study.

The chain is built from TRBV6-1 and TRBJ2-3, with TRBD2 matching over 9 bases. The CDR3 has 17 amino acids. CDR1 MNHNS and CDR2 SASEGT come from the germline V gene. J gave up 2 bases and V 4 bases, and 10 bases lay outside the gene matches. Here the CDR3 reads CASSAQRGALFTDTQYF. The CDR3 DNA is TGTGCCAGCAGTGCCCAGCGGGGGGCGCTATTCACAGATACGCAGTATTTT.

The chain combines TRBV7-2 with TRBJ1-1; a weak D match, TRBD1 (5 bases). Trimming removed 0 bases from V and 2 bases from J, with 13 bases in between. The germline V gene has CDR1 SGHTA and CDR2 FQGNSA. This CDR3 region has 16 residues. CDR3 amino acids: CASSLASPGLNTEAFF. The CDR3 nucleotides are TGTGCCAGCAGCTTAGCGTCGCCAGGGCTTAACACTGAAGCTTTCTTT.

V is TRBV18 and J is TRBJ1-2, with D uncertain. V was trimmed by 6 bases and J by 8 bases, leaving 16 bases between them. This CDR3 is 13 amino acids long. From germline, CDR1 is KGHSH and CDR2 LQKENI. The CDR3 nucleotides read TGTGCCAGCTCGCCTGGCGAGGGTAACGGCTACACCTTC. This encodes CASSPGEGNGYTF. The full variable domain, rest sourced from reference TRBV18 and TRBJ1-2, is NAGVMQNPRHLVRRRGQEARLRCSPMKGHSHVYWYRQLPEEGLKFMVYLQKENIIDESGMPKERFSAEFPKEGPSILRIQQVVRGDSAAYFCASSPGEGNGYTFGSGTRLTVV.

The chain couples TRBV30 to TRBJ1-5; perhaps TRBD1 as D (5 bases). This CDR3 region has 15 residues. The V end was cut by 0 bases, the J end by 4 bases, with 13 bases between. From germline, CDR1 is GTSNPN and CDR2 SVGIG (reference sequence). CDR3 amino acids: CAWSVSGRGNQPQHF. The CDR3 DNA reads TGTGCCTGGAGTGTATCAGGGAGGGGAAATCAGCCCCAGCATTTT.

For this clone: An end of the junction differs from the germline gene, which may be a read error. V usage is TRBV7-7 and J usage is TRBJ2-3; 7 bases map to TRBD1. The CDR3 is 14 residues long. Germline loops: CDR1 SSHAT, CDR2 FNYEAQ (reference sequence). The CDR3 is CASSHGTGTDTQYF. CDR3 coding DNA: TGTGCTAGCAGCCACGGGACAGGCACAGATACGCAGTATTTT.

The chain employs TRBV6-1 and TRBJ1-5; 8 bases match TRBD1. The CDR3 runs 14 residues. From germline, CDR1 is MNHNS and CDR2 SASEGT. The V segment lost 3 bases and the J segment 4 bases; nucleotides outside the gene matches: 2. The DNA of the CDR3 is TGTGCCAGCAGTGAGAACAGGGGGAATCAGCCCCAGCATTTT. It codes for CASSENRGNQPQHF.

The rearrangement links TRBV28 to TRBJ1-5; 8 bases map to TRBD1. This CDR3 spans 15 amino acids. In germline, CDR1 is MDHEN, CDR2 SYDVKM. Losses at the gene ends were 5 bases for V and 2 bases for J; bases not matched to a gene: 5. This CDR3 is CASSGGQGGNQPQHF. The CDR3 coding sequence is TGTGCCAGCAGTGGAGGACAGGGTGGCAATCAGCCCCAGCATTTT. The complete variable domain, with remaining parts taken from reference TRBV28 and TRBJ1-5, reads DVKVTQSSRYLVKRTGEKVFLECVQDMDHENMFWYRQDPGLGLRLIYFSYDVKMKEKGDIPEGYSVSREKKERFSLILESASTNQTSMYLCASSGGQGGNQPQHFGDGTRLSIL.

The chain couples TRBV6-6 to TRBJ1-1; 7 bases align to TRBD1. The CDR3 has 14 residues. Per germline, CDR1 MNHNY and CDR2 SVGAGI (reference sequence). V trimming: 4 bases; J trimming: 4 bases; junction bases outside the gene matches: 6. The CDR3 sequence is CASSSIQGGTEAFF. CDR3 DNA: TGTGCCAGCAGTTCCATCCAGGGGGGCACTGAAGCTTTCTTT.

This clone has just a few counts. This sequence joins TRBV6-1 and TRBJ1-2; 7 bases match TRBD1. The V gene end was trimmed by 6 bases and the J gene end by 6 bases; junction bases not matched to a gene: 7. Germline V gene lookup returns CDR1 MNHNS and CDR2 SASEGT. The CDR3 contains 13 residues. The CDR3 sequence: CASRRVGGDGYTF. The CDR3 DNA reads as TGTGCCAGCAGGAGGGTAGGGGGCGATGGCTACACCTTC.

The rearrangement uses TRBV5-5 and TRBJ1-4; D gene ambiguous. The CDR3 is 15 residues long. Germline lookup yields CDR1 SGHKS and CDR2 YYEKEE (reference sequence). V dropped 4 bases and J dropped 8 bases, with 18 bases sitting between them. The CDR3 bases are TGTGCCAGCAGCCTCCGCTCGCGGCAGTCCGAAAAACTGTTTTTT. It encodes CASSLRSRQSEKLFF.

J is TRBJ2-3 and V is TRBV7-2; D ambiguous. The V gene lost 4 bases and the J gene lost 4 bases, with 6 bases spanning the gap. Germline values: CDR1 SGHTA, CDR2 FQGNSA. The CDR3 spans 12 residues. The CDR3 DNA is TGTGCCAGCAGCTCGAGCGCAGATACGCAGTATTTT. It encodes CASSSSADTQYF.

CDR3 loop: CASRRDSSFSGEQYF. Written as DNA, the CDR3 is TGTGCCAGCAGGCGGGACAGCTCCTTTAGCGGCGAGCAGTACTTC. The genes are TRBV6-5 and TRBJ2-7; tentatively, D is TRBD1 (7 bases). V was clipped by 6 bases and J by 6 bases, with 21 bases between them. The CDR3 contains 15 residues. CDR1 and CDR2 (germline): MNHEY, SVGAGI.

This clone has only one observation. This chain uses TRBV4-3 with TRBJ1-4; 7 bases agree with TRBD1. V lost 1 base to trimming and J lost 8 bases; unmatched junction nucleotides: 10. CDR1 is LGHNA, CDR2 YSLEER, per germline. The CDR3 is made up of 16 amino acids. For the CDR3, the DNA is TGCGCCAGCAGCCAAGCCGGGACAGATTATAGCGAAAAACTGTTTTTT. Its protein product is CASSQAGTDYSEKLFF.

V usage is TRBV6-5 and J usage is TRBJ2-3; TRBD1 matches at 8 bases. After removal of 0 bases from V and 4 bases from J, the junction contained 3 bases not matched to a gene. Germline CDR1 reads MNHEY; CDR2 reads SVGAGI. This CDR3 is built from 15 residues. Here the CDR3 reads CASSYSDRGPDTQYF. The CDR3 DNA reads as TGTGCCAGCAGTTACTCCGACAGGGGCCCAGATACGCAGTATTTT.

This chain uses TRBV10-3 with TRBJ1-4; D possibly corresponds to TRBD1 (6 bases). With 10 bases removed from V and 3 bases from J, the gap between germline ends came to 21 bases. The germline gives CDR1 ENHRY, CDR2 SYGVKD. The CDR3 is made up of 16 amino acids. CDR3 in DNA: TGTGCCACCGCGGGCGTTGTGGGGGCCCCTAATGAAAAACTGTTTTTT. Its translation is CATAGVVGAPNEKLFF.

Concerning this clone itself: In the same sample, other DNA sequences code for this CDR3. This CDR3 reads CASSLTGTGDYGYTF. CDR3 sequence (DNA): TGTGCCAGCAGCTTAACGGGGACAGGGGACTATGGCTACACCTTC. The chain joins TRBV7-3 to TRBJ1-2, with TRBD1 matching over 10 bases. CDR1 is SGHTA and CDR2 is FQGTGA in the germline V gene. V was pared by 0 bases and J by 3 bases, with 1 base of the junction left unmatched. CDR3 length: 15 residues.

The chain carries TRBV6-1 and TRBJ2-2; D gene unclear. Trimming cost V 3 bases and J 5 bases, with 19 bases left between them. The CDR3 runs to 17 residues. From germline, CDR1 is MNHNS and CDR2 SASEGT. CDR3 bases: TGTGCCAGCAGTGATTTAGGCCAGTCCTTGAGGACCGGGGAGCTGTTTTTT. Amino acid sequence: CASSDLGQSLRTGELFF.

This chain joins TRBV27 and TRBJ2-5; unclear D gene. The DNA matches TRBJ2-7 better at its end, which makes the J call doubtful. Germline CDR1 and CDR2: MNHEY and SMNVEV (reference sequence). This CDR3 is built from 16 residues. In DNA, the CDR3 is TGTGCCAGCAGTTTAACAGCTCCCCTTATTACCTACGAGCAGTACTTC. Residues: CASSLTAPLITYEQYF.